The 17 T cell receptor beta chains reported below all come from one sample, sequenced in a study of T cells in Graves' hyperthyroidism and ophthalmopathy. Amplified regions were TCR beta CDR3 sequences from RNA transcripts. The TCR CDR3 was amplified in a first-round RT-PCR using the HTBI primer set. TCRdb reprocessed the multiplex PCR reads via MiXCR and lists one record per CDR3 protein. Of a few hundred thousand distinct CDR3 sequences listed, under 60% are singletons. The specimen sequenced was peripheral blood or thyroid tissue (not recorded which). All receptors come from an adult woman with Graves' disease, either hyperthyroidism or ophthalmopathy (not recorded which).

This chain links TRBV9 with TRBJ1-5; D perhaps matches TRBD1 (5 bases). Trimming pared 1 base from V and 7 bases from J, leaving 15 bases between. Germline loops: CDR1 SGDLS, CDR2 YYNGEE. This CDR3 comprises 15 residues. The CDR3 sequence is CASSVRGDGEQPQHF. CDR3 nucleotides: TGTGCCAGCAGCGTAAGGGGCGACGGGGAACAGCCCCAGCATTTT. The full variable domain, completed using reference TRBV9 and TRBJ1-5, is DSGVTQTPKHLITATGQRVTLRCSPRSGDLSVYWYQQSLDQGLQFLIQYYNGEERAKGNILERFSAQQFPDLHSELNLSSLELGDSALYFCASSVRGDGEQPQHFGDGTRLSIL.

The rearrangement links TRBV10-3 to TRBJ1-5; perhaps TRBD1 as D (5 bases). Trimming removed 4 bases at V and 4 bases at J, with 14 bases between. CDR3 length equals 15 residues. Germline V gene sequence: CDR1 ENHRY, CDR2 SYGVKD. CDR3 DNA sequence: TGTGCCATCAGTGCTTTGAGGGGCAGAAATCAGCCCCAGCATTTT. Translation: CAISALRGRNQPQHF.

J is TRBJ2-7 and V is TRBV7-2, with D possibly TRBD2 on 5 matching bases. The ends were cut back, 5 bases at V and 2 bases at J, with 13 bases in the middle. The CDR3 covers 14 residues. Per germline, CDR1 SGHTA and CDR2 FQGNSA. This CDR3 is CASSPRAGAYEQYF. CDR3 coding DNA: TGTGCCAGCAGCCCCCGGGCGGGTGCCTACGAGCAGTACTTC.

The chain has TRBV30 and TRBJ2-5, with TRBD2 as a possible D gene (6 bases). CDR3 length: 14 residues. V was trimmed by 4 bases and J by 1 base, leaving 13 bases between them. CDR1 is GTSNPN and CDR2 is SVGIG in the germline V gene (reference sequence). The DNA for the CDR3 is TGTGCCTGGACCCGGGGACTTAGCCAAGAGACCCAGTACTTC. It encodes CAWTRGLSQETQYF.

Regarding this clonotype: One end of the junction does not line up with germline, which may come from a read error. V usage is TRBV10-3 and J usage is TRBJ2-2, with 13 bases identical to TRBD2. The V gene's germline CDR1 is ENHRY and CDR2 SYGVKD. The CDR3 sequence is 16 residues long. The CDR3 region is CASSQGLAGVTGELFF. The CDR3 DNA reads TGTGCCAGCAGTCAAGGACTAGCGGGAGTTACCGGGGAGCTGTTTTTT.

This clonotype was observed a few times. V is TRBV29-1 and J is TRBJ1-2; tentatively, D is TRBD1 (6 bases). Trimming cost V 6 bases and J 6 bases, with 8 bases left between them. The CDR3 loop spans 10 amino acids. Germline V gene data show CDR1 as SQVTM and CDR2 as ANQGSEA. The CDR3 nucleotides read TGCAGCGTCCCAGGGGATGGCTACACCTTC. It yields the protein CSVPGDGYTF.

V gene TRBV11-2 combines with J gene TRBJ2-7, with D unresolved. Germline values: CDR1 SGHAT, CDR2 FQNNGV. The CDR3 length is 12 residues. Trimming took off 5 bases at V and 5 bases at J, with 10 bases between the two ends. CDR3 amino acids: CASSPAAHEQYF. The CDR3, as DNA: TGTGCCAGCAGCCCGGCGGCCCACGAGCAGTACTTC.

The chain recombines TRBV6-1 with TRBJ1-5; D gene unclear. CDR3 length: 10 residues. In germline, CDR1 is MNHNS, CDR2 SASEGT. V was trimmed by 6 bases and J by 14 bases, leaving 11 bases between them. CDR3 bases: TGTGCCAGCAGCTGGAATGCCAAGCATTTT. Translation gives CASSWNAKHF.

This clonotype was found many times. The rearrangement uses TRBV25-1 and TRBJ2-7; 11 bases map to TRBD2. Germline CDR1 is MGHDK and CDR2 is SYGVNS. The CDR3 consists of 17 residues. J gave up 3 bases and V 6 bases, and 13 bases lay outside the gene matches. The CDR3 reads CASSRRGRGTSGYEQYF. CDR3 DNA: TGTGCCAGCAGCCGAAGGGGGAGAGGGACTAGCGGCTACGAGCAGTACTTC.

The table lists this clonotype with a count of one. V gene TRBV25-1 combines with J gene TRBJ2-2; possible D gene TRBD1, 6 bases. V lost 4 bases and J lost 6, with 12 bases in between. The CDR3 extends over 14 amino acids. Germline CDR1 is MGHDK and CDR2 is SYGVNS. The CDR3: CASSAGDMSGELFF. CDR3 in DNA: TGTGCCAGCAGTGCTGGGGACATGTCCGGGGAGCTGTTTTTT.

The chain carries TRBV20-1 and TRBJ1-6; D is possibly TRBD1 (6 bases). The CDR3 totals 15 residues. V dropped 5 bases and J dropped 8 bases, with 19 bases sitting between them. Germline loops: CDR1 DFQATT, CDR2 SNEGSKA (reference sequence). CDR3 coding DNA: TGCAGTGCTTGGACAGTCCAAGGGCCTTATTCACCCCTCCACTTT. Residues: CSAWTVQGPYSPLHF.

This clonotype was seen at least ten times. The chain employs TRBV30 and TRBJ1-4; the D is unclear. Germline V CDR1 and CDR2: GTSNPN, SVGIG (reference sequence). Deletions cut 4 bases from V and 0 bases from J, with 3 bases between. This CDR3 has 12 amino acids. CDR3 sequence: CAWTATNEKLFF. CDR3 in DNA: TGTGCCTGGACTGCAACTAATGAAAAACTGTTTTTT. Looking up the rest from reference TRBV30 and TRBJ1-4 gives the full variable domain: SQTIHQWPATLVQPVGSPLSLECTVEGTSNPNLYWYRQAAGRGLQLLFYSVGIGQISSEVPQNLSASRPQDRQFILSSKKLLLSDSGFYLCAWTATNEKLFFGSGTQLSVL.

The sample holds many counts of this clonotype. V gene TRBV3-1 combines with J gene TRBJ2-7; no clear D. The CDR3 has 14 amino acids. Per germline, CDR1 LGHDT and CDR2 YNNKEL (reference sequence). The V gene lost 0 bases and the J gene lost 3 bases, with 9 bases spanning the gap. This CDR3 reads CASSQEYARYEQYF. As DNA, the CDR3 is TGTGCCAGCAGCCAAGAGTATGCGCGCTACGAGCAGTACTTC.

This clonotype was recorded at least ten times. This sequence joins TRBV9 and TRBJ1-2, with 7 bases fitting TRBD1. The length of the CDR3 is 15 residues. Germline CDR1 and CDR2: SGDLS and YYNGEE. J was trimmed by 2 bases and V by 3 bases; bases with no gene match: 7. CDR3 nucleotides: TGTGCCAGCAGCGCCTACGAGGGGGCAAACTATGGCTACACCTTC. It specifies CASSAYEGANYGYTF.

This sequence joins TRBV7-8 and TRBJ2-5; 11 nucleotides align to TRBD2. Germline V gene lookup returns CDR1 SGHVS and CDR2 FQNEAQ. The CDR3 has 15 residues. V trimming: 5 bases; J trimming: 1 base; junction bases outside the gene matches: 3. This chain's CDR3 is CASSGTSGLQETQYF. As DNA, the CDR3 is TGTGCCAGCAGCGGGACTAGCGGTCTCCAAGAGACCCAGTACTTC.

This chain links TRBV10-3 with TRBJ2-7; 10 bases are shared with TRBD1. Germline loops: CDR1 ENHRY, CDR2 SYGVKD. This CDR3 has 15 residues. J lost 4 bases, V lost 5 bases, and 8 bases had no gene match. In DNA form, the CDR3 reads TGTGCCATCAGTCCGTTACCGGGACAGGGGTACGAGCAGTACTTC. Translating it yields CAISPLPGQGYEQYF.

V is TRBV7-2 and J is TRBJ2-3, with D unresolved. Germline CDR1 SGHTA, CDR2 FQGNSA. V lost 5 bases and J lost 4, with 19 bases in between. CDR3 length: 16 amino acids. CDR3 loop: CASSTPPLEAADTQYF. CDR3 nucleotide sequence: TGTGCCAGCAGCACGCCCCCTTTGGAAGCAGCAGATACGCAGTATTTT. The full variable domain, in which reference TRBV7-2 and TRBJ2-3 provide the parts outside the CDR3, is GAGVSQSPSNKVTEKGKDVELRCDPISGHTALYWYRQSLGQGLEFLIYFQGNSAPDKSGLPSDRFSAERTGGSVSTLTIQRTQQEDSAVYLCASSTPPLEAADTQYFGPGTRLTVL.